This T cell receptor beta chain was retrieved from a study of cytomegalovirus exposure and HLA in healthy donors. This PCR relied on a set of 60 Vbeta primers and 13 Jbeta primers. Profiled with immunoSEQ multiplex PCR; TCRdb holds only in-frame clones, not every one. Recorded for this sample: roughly 88,000 clones. Looked up from germline, CDR1 is GTSNPN and CDR2 is SVGIG (reference sequence). V dropped 1 base and J dropped 5 bases, with 12 bases sitting between them. The CDR3 covers 15 residues. The source is a man aged 50-60 years in good health and CMV-seropositive. J is TRBJ1-6 and V is TRBV30; D is ambiguous. Material: PBMCs. The CDR3 sequence is CAWSAGIGDNSPLHF. The CDR3 region has the DNA TGTGCCTGGAGTGCAGGTATCGGGGATAATTCACCCCTCCACTTT. Full variable domain (rest looked up from reference TRBV30 and TRBJ1-6): SQTIHQWPATLVQPVGSPLSLECTVEGTSNPNLYWYRQAAGRGLQLLFYSVGIGQISSEVPQNLSASRPQDRQFILSSKKLLLSDSGFYLCAWSAGIGDNSPLHFGNGTRLTVT.